These 7 T cell receptor beta chains were sequenced from one sample in a study of T cells after yellow fever vaccination. TCRdb processed the 5' RACE reads anew with MiXCR; each CDR3 protein has one entry. Of some 550,000 distinct CDR3 sequences in the sample, over 15% were seen once. Source: PBMCs, taken 15 days after the yellow fever booster vaccination. The receptors derive from a man between 25 and 39 years old who received the YFV17D yellow fever vaccine.

This clonotype was seen a handful of times. The rearrangement links TRBV7-9 to TRBJ2-1, with D tentatively TRBD2 (5 bases). V was trimmed by 3 bases and J by 3 bases, leaving 9 bases between them. Germline V lookup: CDR1 SEHNR, CDR2 FQNEAQ (reference sequence). CDR3 length: 14 residues. The CDR3 is CASSLRVDYNEQFF. In nucleotides, the CDR3 is TGTGCCAGCAGCTTGCGGGTGGACTACAATGAGCAGTTCTTC.

Only one count was recorded for this clonotype. The rearrangement uses TRBV7-9 and TRBJ2-1, with a tentative D call TRBD2 (5 bases). Per the germline V gene, CDR1 is SEHNR and CDR2 is FQNEAQ (reference sequence). Trimming removed 5 bases at V and 8 bases at J, with 19 bases between. This CDR3 spans 15 amino acids. CDR3 bases: TGTGCCAGCAGCCGGGGTGACGCGGACGAGGATGAGCAGTTCTTC. Protein sequence: CASSRGDADEDEQFF.

This clonotype was seen a handful of times. A read error may produce the germline difference seen at one junction end. This CDR3 is CASSLRNGAEHF. CDR3 nucleotide sequence: TGTGCCAGCAGCTTACGAAACGGGGCAGAACACTTC. This rearrangement joins TRBV11-2 to TRBJ1-2; D perhaps matches TRBD1 (5 bases). Germline V gene lookup returns CDR1 SGHAT and CDR2 FQNNGV. CDR3 length equals 12 residues.

This chain joins TRBV2 and TRBJ2-1; no clear D. The CDR3 covers 12 residues. Looked up from germline, CDR1 is SNHLY and CDR2 is FYNNEI. Trimming removed 6 bases from V and 3 bases from J, with 6 bases in between. The CDR3: CASSGDYNEQFF. The DNA for the CDR3 is TGTGCCAGCAGCGGAGACTACAATGAGCAGTTCTTC.

This clonotype was counted between two and nine times. The chain joins TRBV5-6 to TRBJ2-1; TRBD1 might be the D (5 bases). The ends were cut back, 4 bases at V and 9 bases at J, with 11 bases in the middle. This CDR3 is 12 amino acids long. Germline V gene data show CDR1 as SGHDT and CDR2 as YYEEEE. The CDR3 protein is CASSRLRAEQFF. The CDR3 coding sequence is TGTGCCAGCAGCCGACTCAGGGCTGAGCAGTTCTTC.

This chain connects TRBV6-5 to TRBJ2-1, with D tentatively TRBD1 or TRBD2 (7 bases each). V lost 5 bases, J lost 13 bases, and 15 bases lay in between. Germline-derived CDR1 and CDR2 are MNHEY and SVGAGI. The CDR3 totals 12 residues. CDR3 nucleotide sequence: TGTGCCAGCAGTCAGGGGGAGGGCAGACAGTTCTTC. This sequence encodes CASSQGEGRQFF.

This clonotype was recorded at least ten times. At one of its ends the junction is not consistent with the germline gene, which may arise from a read error. The V and J genes are TRBV7-7 and TRBJ2-5, with no clear D. Per the germline V gene, CDR1 is SSHAT and CDR2 is FNYEAQ (reference sequence). This CDR3 spans 13 amino acids. The CDR3 DNA reads as TGTGCTAGCAGCTTCGGACCCCAAGAGACCCAGTACTTC. It is translated as CASSFGPQETQYF.